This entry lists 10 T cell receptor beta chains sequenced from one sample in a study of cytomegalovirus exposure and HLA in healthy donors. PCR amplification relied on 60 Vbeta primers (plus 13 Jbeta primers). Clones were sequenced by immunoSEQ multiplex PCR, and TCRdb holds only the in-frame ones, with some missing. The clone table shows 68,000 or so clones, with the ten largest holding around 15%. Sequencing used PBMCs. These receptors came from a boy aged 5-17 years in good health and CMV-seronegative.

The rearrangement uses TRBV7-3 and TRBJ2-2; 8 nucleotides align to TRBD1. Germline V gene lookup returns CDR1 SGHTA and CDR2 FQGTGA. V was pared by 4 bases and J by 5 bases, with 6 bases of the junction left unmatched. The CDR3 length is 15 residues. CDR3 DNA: TGTGCCAGCAGCTCCACAGGGGGGCGGACCGGGGAGCTGTTTTTT. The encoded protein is CASSSTGGRTGELFF.

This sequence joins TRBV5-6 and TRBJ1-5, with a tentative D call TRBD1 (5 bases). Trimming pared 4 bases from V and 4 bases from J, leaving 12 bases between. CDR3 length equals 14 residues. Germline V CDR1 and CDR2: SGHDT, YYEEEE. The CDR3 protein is CASSPSGTNQPQHF. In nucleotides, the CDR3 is TGTGCCAGCAGCCCCTCAGGGACTAATCAGCCCCAGCATTTT. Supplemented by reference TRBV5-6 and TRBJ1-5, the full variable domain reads DAGVTQSPTHLIKTRGQQVTLRCSPKSGHDTVSWYQQALGQGPQFIFQYYEEEERQRGNFPDRFSGHQFPNYSSELNVNALLLGDSALYLCASSPSGTNQPQHFGDGTRLSIL.

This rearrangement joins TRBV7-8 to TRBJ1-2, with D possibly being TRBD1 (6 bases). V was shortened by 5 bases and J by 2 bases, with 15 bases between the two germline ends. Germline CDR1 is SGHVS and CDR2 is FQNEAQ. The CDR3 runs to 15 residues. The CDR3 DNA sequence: TGTGCCAGCAGCGAAGAACAGGGTATGAACTATGGCTACACCTTC. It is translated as CASSEEQGMNYGYTF.

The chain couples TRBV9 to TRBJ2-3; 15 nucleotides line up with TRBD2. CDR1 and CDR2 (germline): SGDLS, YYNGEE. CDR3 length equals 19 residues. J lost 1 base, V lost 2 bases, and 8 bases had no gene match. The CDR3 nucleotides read TGTGCCAGCAGCGTTGGCGGACTAGCGGGAGGGCCGGGCACAGATACGCAGTATTTT. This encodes CASSVGGLAGGPGTDTQYF.

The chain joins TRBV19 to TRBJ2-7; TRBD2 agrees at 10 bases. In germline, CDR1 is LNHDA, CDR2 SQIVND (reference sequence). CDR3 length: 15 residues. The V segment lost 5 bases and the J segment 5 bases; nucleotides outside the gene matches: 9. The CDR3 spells CASSPPSGSSDEQYF. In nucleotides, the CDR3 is TGTGCCAGTAGTCCTCCTAGCGGGAGCTCTGACGAGCAGTACTTC.

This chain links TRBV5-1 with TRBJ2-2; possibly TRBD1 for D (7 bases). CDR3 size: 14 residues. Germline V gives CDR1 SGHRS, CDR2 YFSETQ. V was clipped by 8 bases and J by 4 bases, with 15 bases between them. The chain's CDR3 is CASNAGQLTGELFF. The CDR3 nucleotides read TGCGCCAGTAACGCGGGACAGCTCACCGGGGAGCTGTTTTTT.

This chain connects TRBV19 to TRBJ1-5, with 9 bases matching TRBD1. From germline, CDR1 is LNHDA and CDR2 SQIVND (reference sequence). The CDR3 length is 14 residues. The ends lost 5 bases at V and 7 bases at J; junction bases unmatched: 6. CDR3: CASSATGGWQPQHF. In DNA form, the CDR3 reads TGTGCCAGTAGTGCCACAGGGGGCTGGCAGCCCCAGCATTTT.

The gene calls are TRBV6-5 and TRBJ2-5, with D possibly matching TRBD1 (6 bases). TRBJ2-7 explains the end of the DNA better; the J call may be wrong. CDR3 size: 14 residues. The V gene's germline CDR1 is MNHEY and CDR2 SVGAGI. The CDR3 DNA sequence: TGTGCCAGCAGTCCCCCGGGACAATTTTCCGAGCAGTACTTC. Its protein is CASSPPGQFSEQYF.

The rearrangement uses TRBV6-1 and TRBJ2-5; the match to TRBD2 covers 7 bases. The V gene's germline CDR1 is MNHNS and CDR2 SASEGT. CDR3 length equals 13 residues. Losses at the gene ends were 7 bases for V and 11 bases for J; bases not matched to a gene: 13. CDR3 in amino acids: CASTSPGGEEQYF. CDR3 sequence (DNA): TGTGCCAGCACCTCTCCTGGGGGGGAGGAGCAGTACTTC.

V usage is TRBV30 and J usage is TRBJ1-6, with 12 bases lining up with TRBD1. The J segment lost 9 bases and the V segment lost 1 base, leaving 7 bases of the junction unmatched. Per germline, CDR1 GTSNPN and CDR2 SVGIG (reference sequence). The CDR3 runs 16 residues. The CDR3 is CAWSDWDRGRGSPLHF. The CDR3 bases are TGTGCCTGGAGTGACTGGGACAGGGGGCGAGGTTCACCCCTCCACTTT.